This is a list of T cell receptor beta chains from one sample in a study of blood T cell repertoires in COVID-19. Profiled with immunoSEQ multiplex PCR; TCRdb holds only in-frame clones, not every one. The sample lists tens of thousands of clones, over 80% occurring once. The sequenced sample was peripheral blood. These receptors all stem from a man in his fifties with active COVID-19. The CDR3 runs from the conserved cysteine through the conserved F or W. The D gene is left open where the match is weak. Only part of the rows carry a size: once, few, many, or a class if the clone is expanded.

clone_size	d_call	v_call	j_call	cdr3_aa	cdr3_nt
NA	NA	TRBV18	TRBJ1-1	CASLEGLNTEAFF	TGTGCCAGCTTAGAGGGTTTGAACACTGAAGCTTTCTTT
NA	NA	TRBV30	TRBJ1-2	CALHGSGYTF	TGTGCCTTACACGGGTCCGGCTACACCTTC
NA	NA	TRBV6-6	TRBJ1-3	CASSYELGPGNTIYF	TGTGCCAGCAGTTACGAATTGGGCCCTGGAAACACCATATATTTT
NA	NA	TRBV19	TRBJ1-5	CASSNTGFDNQPQHF	TGTGCCAGTAGTAATACAGGGTTTGACAATCAGCCCCAGCATTTT
NA	NA	TRBV7-3	TRBJ2-2	CASSLGLNTGELFF	TGTGCCAGCAGCTTAGGGCTGAACACCGGGGAGCTGTTTTTT
NA	NA	TRBV28	TRBJ2-1	CASSLSYAPYNEQFF	TGTGCCAGCAGTTTATCCTACGCTCCCTACAATGAGCAGTTCTTC
NA	NA	TRBV27	TRBJ2-7	CASSLQGKGPYEQYF	TGTGCCAGCAGTTTACAGGGGAAGGGCCCTTACGAGCAGTACTTC
NA	TRBD2	TRBV5-1	TRBJ2-1	CASSEPGGPRYNEQFF	TGCGCCAGCAGCGAACCGGGGGGGCCTCGGTACAATGAGCAGTTCTTC
NA	NA	TRBV2	TRBJ1-5	CASSVRGSLVQPQHF	TGTGCCAGCAGTGTCCGGGGGTCCCTAGTTCAGCCCCAGCATTTT
NA	TRBD2	TRBV6-5	TRBJ2-3	CASSYWASGSSDTQYF	TGTGCCAGCAGTTACTGGGCTAGCGGGAGCTCAGATACGCAGTATTTT
NA	TRBD1	TRBV3-1/TRBV3-2	TRBJ2-5	CASSLQGLQETQYF	TGTGCCAGCAGCCTACAGGGGCTCCAAGAGACCCAGTACTTC
NA	NA	TRBV29-1	TRBJ2-7	CSVVAPRAYEQYF	TGCAGCGTTGTGGCTCCCAGGGCCTACGAGCAGTACTTC
NA	TRBD1	TRBV5-1	TRBJ1-1	CASSWGDRSETEAFF	TGCGCCAGCAGCTGGGGGGACAGGTCCGAAACTGAAGCTTTCTTT
NA	NA	TRBV18	TRBJ1-1	CASSPSGGLEAFF	TGTGCCAGCTCACCATCTGGCGGACTGGAAGCTTTCTTT
once	TRBD1	TRBV19	TRBJ1-4	CASALGQGATNEKLFF	TGTGCCAGTGCTCTTGGACAGGGGGCTACCAATGAAAAACTGTTTTTT
NA	NA	TRBV5-1	TRBJ2-7	CASSLGPTGKGGEQYF	TGCGCCAGCAGCTTGGGACCGACAGGGAAGGGGGGTGAGCAGTACTTC
NA	NA	TRBV18	TRBJ2-5	CASSLGMAATQETQYF	TGTGCCAGCTCACTGGGTATGGCGGCAACCCAAGAGACCCAGTACTTC
NA	NA	TRBV2	TRBJ1-3	CASSQDSLGNTIYF	TGTGCCAGCAGCCAAGACAGTCTTGGAAACACCATATATTTT
NA	TRBD2	TRBV7-2	TRBJ2-3	CASSLKPGTSGITDTQYF	TGTGCCAGCAGCTTAAAGCCGGGGACTAGCGGAATCACAGATACGCAGTATTTT
NA	NA	TRBV6-2/TRBV6-3	TRBJ2-1	CASSYSGRSPGQSSYNEQFF	TGTGCCAGCAGTTACTCGGGTCGGTCCCCCGGACAGAGCTCCTACAATGAGCAGTTCTTC
once	TRBD2	TRBV19	TRBJ2-5	CASSMGLAGGPETQYF	TGTGCCAGTAGTATGGGTCTGGCGGGAGGGCCGGAGACCCAGTACTTC
NA	NA	TRBV25-1	TRBJ1-1	CASSGLNLDREAFF	TGTGCCAGCAGTGGACTAAACCTTGACAGGGAAGCTTTCTTT
once	NA	TRBV5-1	TRBJ2-7	CASSSDSGQNEQYF	TGCGCCAGCAGCTCAGATAGCGGCCAGAACGAGCAGTACTTC
NA	TRBD1	TRBV4-3	TRBJ2-7	CASSQALGTGSSYEQYF	TGCGCCAGCAGCCAAGCCCTCGGGACAGGGTCGTCCTACGAGCAGTACTTC
once	TRBD1	TRBV28	TRBJ2-3	CASSSGTGGNTQYF	TGTGCCAGCAGTTCCGGGACAGGGGGAAATACGCAGTATTTT
NA	NA	TRBV7-2	TRBJ1-1	CASSLVWRDTEAFF	TGTGCCAGCAGCTTAGTATGGCGGGACACTGAAGCTTTCTTT
NA	TRBD1	TRBV7-9	TRBJ1-4	CASSTRDRGIDNEKLFF	TGTGCCAGCAGCACCCGGGACAGGGGGATCGATAATGAAAAACTGTTTTTT
NA	NA	TRBV28	TRBJ2-7	CASSRPGISYEQYF	TGTGCCAGCAGCCGGCCCGGGATTTCCTACGAGCAGTACTTC
NA	TRBD2	TRBV9	TRBJ2-3	CASSATSGTSTDTQYF	TGTGCCAGCAGCGCTACTAGCGGGACTAGCACAGATACGCAGTATTTT
NA	TRBD1	TRBV6-5	TRBJ1-1	CASSRTGGPFVEAFF	TGTGCCAGCAGTAGAACAGGGGGACCTTTTGTTGAAGCTTTCTTT
NA	TRBD1	TRBV11-3	TRBJ2-3	CASSSDRGRLDTQYF	TGTGCCAGCAGCTCGGACAGGGGGCGGTTAGATACGCAGTATTTT
NA	TRBD1	TRBV28	TRBJ2-7	CASSSGQVIAHEQYF	TGTGCCAGCAGTTCTGGACAGGTTATTGCCCACGAGCAGTACTTC
NA	NA	TRBV10-2	TRBJ2-3	CASSEQGIGTDTQYF	TGCGCCAGCAGTGAGCAGGGGATTGGCACAGATACGCAGTATTTT
NA	NA	TRBV30	TRBJ2-7	CAWRDTGYEQYF	TGTGCCTGGAGAGATACAGGTTACGAGCAGTACTTC
NA	NA	TRBV5-4	TRBJ2-1	CASSLAGEGGVNEQFF	TGTGCCAGCAGCTTGGCCGGGGAGGGGGGAGTGAATGAGCAGTTCTTC
NA	TRBD1	TRBV27	TRBJ2-3	CASRETGVTDTQYF	TGTGCCAGCAGAGAAACAGGGGTCACAGATACGCAGTATTTT
NA	NA	TRBV30	TRBJ2-7	CAWSRGGYSVYEQYF	TGTGCCTGGAGTAGGGGAGGATATTCGGTCTACGAGCAGTACTTC
NA	NA	TRBV11-3	TRBJ2-7	CASSIGGNSYEQYF	TGTGCCAGCAGCATAGGCGGAAACTCCTACGAGCAGTACTTC
NA	NA	TRBV21-1	TRBJ1-1	CASSRGQGKRAFF	TGTGCCAGCAGCAGAGGACAGGGTAAAAGAGCTTTCTTT
NA	NA	TRBV24-1	TRBJ1-6	CATSQGPGGSPLHF	TGTGCCACCAGTCAAGGACCCGGGGGTTCACCCCTCCACTTT
NA	TRBD1	TRBV28	TRBJ2-7	CASREQGPLISGQYF	TGTGCCAGCAGGGAACAGGGGCCGCTTATATCTGGGCAGTACTTC
NA	NA	TRBV7-9	TRBJ1-1	CASSRGGTEAFF	TGTGCCAGCAGCCGAGGAGGCACTGAAGCTTTCTTT
NA	TRBD1	TRBV6-5	TRBJ1-5	CASSYVGGGSQPQHF	TGTGCCAGCAGTTACGTAGGGGGCGGTAGTCAGCCCCAGCATTTT
NA	NA	TRBV19	TRBJ1-3	CASSIDRSGSGNTIYF	TGTGCCAGTAGTATAGATCGGAGCGGCTCTGGAAACACCATATATTTT
NA	NA	TRBV18	TRBJ1-3	CASSPRLDSTSGNTIYF	TGTGCCAGCTCACCCCGGCTGGACAGCACCTCTGGAAACACCATATATTTT
NA	TRBD1	TRBV6-5	TRBJ1-6	CASSFGQGGNSPLHF	TGTGCCAGCAGTTTTGGACAGGGCGGTAATTCACCCCTCCACTTT